This entry concerns a single TCR beta chain. Its antigen is currently unknown. Each subset's genomic DNA was shared equally among a number of immunoSEQ plates. Assay: immunoSEQ multiplex PCR; the TCRdb copy retains only in-frame clones and omits some. The table lists around 510,000 clones, about 96% of them singletons. Germline CDR1 LNHNV, CDR2 YYDKDF (reference sequence). The CDR3 consists of 15 residues. V gave up 1 base and J gave up 4 bases; unmatched junction bases: 6. The sample is drawn from a study of shared clonotypes between healthy human individuals. Looking at the study overall: The plates for each donor numbered three CD4 naive, three CD4 memory, two CD8 naive and one CD8 memory.

Study results and caveats: Richness estimates generally favored naive over memory subsets.

The sequenced sample consisted of naive CD4+ T cells sorted from blood. This sample's subset: CD45RA+ positively selected. The source of this sequence is a woman in her twenties or thirties in good health. The chain has TRBV15 and TRBJ1-2, with 7 bases lining up with TRBD1. The CDR3 here is CATSRGQGRGYGYTF. The CDR3, as DNA: TGTGCCACCAGCAGAGGACAGGGACGCGGCTATGGCTACACCTTC.